The source of this T cell receptor (beta chain) is a study of cytomegalovirus exposure and HLA in healthy donors. The study, taken as a whole, reports: In a later analysis, TCR beta V- and J-gene trimming was associated with a missense DCLRE1C variant. Rare TCR sequences dominated, though some public TCRs recurred in many donors. Equally common other TCR beta chains were less clonally expanded than HLA-associated ones, a later analysis found.

About this clone: Its antigen remains unknown.

The study ran its PCR with 60 Vbeta and 13 Jbeta primers. In the original processing: Counted up in a later analysis, unique TCR beta chains came to 65 million to 100 million, with around 12 million shared. Sequencing used immunoSEQ multiplex PCR; TCRdb keeps in-frame clones, though not all of them. V and J calls plus clone size are reproduced from that table; the DNA served to infer D and trimming. The sample has fewer than 200,000 clones, roughly four fifths seen once. The V and J ends lost 6 bases and 0 bases, in that order; junction bases with no gene match: 9. The CDR3 is 19 residues long. Germline V lookup: CDR1 MNHEY, CDR2 SMNVEV (reference sequence).

The sample consisted of PBMCs. The source is a woman between 18 and 29 years old in good health and CMV-seronegative. The chain carries TRBV27 and TRBJ2-1; 15 nucleotides match TRBD2. The CDR3 DNA is TGTGCCAGCAGGACATCTGGACTAGCGGGAGGGAGCTCCTACAATGAGCAGTTCTTC. Translating it yields CASRTSGLAGGSSYNEQFF.